One sample yielded the 2 T cell receptor beta chains listed below, sequenced in a study of T cell responses to AZD1222 COVID-19 vaccine. The protocol was immunoSEQ multiplex PCR, while the TCRdb copy is restricted to in-frame clones and leaves out a portion. The sample lists about 75,000 clones, 70% to 90% occurring once. This specimen consisted of peripheral blood, obtained 28 days after the second dose of the MenACWY control vaccine. The receptors come from an adult who received the MenACWY meningococcal vaccine as a control.

The V gene is TRBV25-1, the J gene TRBJ1-2; 8 nucleotides align to TRBD1. CDR1 MGHDK and CDR2 SYGVNS come from the germline V gene. J gave up 4 bases and V 3 bases, and 4 bases lay outside the gene matches. This CDR3 is built from 14 residues. For the CDR3, the DNA is TGTGCCAGCAGTGACAGGGGGCGGGTCTATGGCTACACCTTC. Encoded protein: CASSDRGRVYGYTF.

This clone was found once. This chain joins TRBV9 and TRBJ1-1, with no clear D. The CDR3 totals 15 residues. V shed 2 bases and J shed 1 base, with 12 bases lying between them. Germline CDR1 SGDLS, CDR2 YYNGEE. The CDR3 loop reads CASSVLDGSNTEAFF. In DNA, the CDR3 is TGTGCCAGCAGCGTCCTGGACGGGTCGAACACTGAAGCTTTCTTT.